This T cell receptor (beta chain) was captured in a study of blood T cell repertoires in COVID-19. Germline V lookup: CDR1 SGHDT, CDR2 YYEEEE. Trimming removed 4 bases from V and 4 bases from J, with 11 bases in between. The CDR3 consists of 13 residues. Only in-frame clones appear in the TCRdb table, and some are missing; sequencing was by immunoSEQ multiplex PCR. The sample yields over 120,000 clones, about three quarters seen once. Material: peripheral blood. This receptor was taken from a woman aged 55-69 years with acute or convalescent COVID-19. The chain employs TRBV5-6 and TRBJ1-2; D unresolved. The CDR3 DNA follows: TGTGCCAGCAGCGCCAGCGTTATCTATGGCTACACCTTC. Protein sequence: CASSASVIYGYTF.